The 8 T cell receptor beta chains reported below all come from one sample, sequenced in a study of a mutant IDH1 vaccine in newly diagnosed glioma. Their target antigens are unknown. Data came from immunoSEQ multiplex PCR; TCRdb stores just in-frame clones and leaves some out. This sample carries roughly 70,000 clones, over 70% of them seen once, and the ten largest clones take roughly 13%. Specified time point: week 23, last vaccination. Every single dose of the vaccine, 300 ug of mutant IDH1 20-mer peptide, came with topical imiquimod. This material consisted of PBMCs, taken from a glioma patient whose treatment included an IDH1 peptide vaccine. Receptor source: a man aged 18 to 35 with glioma.

This chain uses TRBV28 with TRBJ1-2; 7 nucleotides align to TRBD1. The CDR3 consists of 15 residues. Trimming removed 2 bases from V and 8 bases from J; junction bases left unmatched: 11. Germline V gene data show CDR1 as MDHEN and CDR2 as SYDVKM. For the CDR3, the DNA is TGTGCCAGCAGTTTAAGGGACAGCGGGTTGTACGGCTACACCTTC. Translated: CASSLRDSGLYGYTF.

The chain recombines TRBV5-1 with TRBJ2-3, with TRBD2 matching 8 bases. The CDR3 spans 16 residues. The V and J ends lost 2 bases and 3 bases, in that order; junction bases with no gene match: 8. Germline CDR1 and CDR2: SGHRS and YFSETQ. The CDR3, as DNA: TGCGCCAGCAGCTTTTGGACGGGGGGGCCGACAGATACGCAGTATTTT. Translating gives CASSFWTGGPTDTQYF.

The chain links TRBV5-1 to TRBJ2-3; 8 bases line up with TRBD2. J was trimmed by 0 bases and V by 4 bases; bases with no gene match: 7. This CDR3 has 16 residues. CDR1 and CDR2 from the germline V gene are SGHRS and YFSETQ. CDR3 coding DNA: TGCGCCAGCAGCCCCCGGGGGGGGGTAAGCACAGATACGCAGTATTTT. As protein: CASSPRGGVSTDTQYF.

The rearrangement links TRBV15 to TRBJ1-5; no clear D gene. The CDR3 sequence is 13 residues long. V dropped 7 bases and J dropped 2 bases, with 9 bases sitting between them. CDR1 is LNHNV and CDR2 is YYDKDF in the germline V gene (reference sequence). CDR3 sequence: CATNGRRNQPQHF. CDR3 bases: TGTGCCACCAACGGACGGCGCAATCAGCCCCAGCATTTT.

This chain links TRBV18 with TRBJ2-1, with D perhaps matching TRBD1 (5 bases). The germline V gene encodes CDR1 KGHSH and CDR2 LQKENI. The V end was cut by 5 bases, the J end by 4 bases, with 9 bases between. This CDR3 is built from 13 residues. CDR3 loop: CASSKTDYNEQFF. The CDR3 nucleotides are TGTGCCAGCTCAAAGACAGATTACAATGAGCAGTTCTTC.

This clone has a handful of counts. The chain uses TRBV6-1 and TRBJ1-1, with D unclear. V was cut by 1 base and J by 0 bases, with 6 bases left in between. The CDR3 contains 14 residues. Germline V gene sequence: CDR1 MNHNS, CDR2 SASEGT. The CDR3 loop is CASSEGPLNTEAFF. Written as DNA, the CDR3 is TGTGCCAGCAGTGAAGGACCGCTGAACACTGAAGCTTTCTTT.

The genes are TRBV7-9 and TRBJ1-1, with D unresolved. Germline V gene sequence: CDR1 SEHNR, CDR2 FQNEAQ (reference sequence). Trimming cost V 2 bases and J 1 base, with 5 bases left between them. This CDR3 spans 13 amino acids. As DNA, the CDR3 is TGTGCCAGCAGCTTACCAGGGAACACTGAAGCTTTCTTT. Protein: CASSLPGNTEAFF.

This clone showed up just once. V usage is TRBV16 and J usage is TRBJ1-2; 10 positions match TRBD1. The CDR3 loop spans 15 amino acids. The germline V gene encodes CDR1 KGHSY and CDR2 FQNENV. V was pared by 4 bases and J by 6 bases, with 8 bases of the junction left unmatched. In DNA form, the CDR3 reads TGTGCCAGCAGCCCCCCCGGGACAGGGGCTAATGGCTACACCTTC. The encoded protein is CASSPPGTGANGYTF.